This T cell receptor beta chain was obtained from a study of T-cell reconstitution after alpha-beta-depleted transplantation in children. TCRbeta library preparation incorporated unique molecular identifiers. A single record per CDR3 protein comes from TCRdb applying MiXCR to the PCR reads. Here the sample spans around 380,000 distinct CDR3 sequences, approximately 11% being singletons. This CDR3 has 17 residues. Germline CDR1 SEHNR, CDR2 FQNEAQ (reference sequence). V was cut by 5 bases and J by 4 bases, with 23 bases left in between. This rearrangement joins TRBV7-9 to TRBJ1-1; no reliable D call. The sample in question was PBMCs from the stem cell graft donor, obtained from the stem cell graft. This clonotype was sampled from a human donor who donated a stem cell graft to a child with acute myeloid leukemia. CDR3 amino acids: CASSTSSGTSLSTEAFF. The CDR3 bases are TGTGCCAGCAGCACGAGTTCCGGAACCAGCCTAAGCACTGAAGCTTTCTTT. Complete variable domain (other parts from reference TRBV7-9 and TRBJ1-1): DTGVSQNPRHKITKRGQNVTFRCDPISEHNRLYWYRQTLGQGPEFLTYFQNEAQLEKSRLLSDRFSAERPKGSFSTLEIQRTEQGDSAMYLCASSTSSGTSLSTEAFFGQGTRLTVV.